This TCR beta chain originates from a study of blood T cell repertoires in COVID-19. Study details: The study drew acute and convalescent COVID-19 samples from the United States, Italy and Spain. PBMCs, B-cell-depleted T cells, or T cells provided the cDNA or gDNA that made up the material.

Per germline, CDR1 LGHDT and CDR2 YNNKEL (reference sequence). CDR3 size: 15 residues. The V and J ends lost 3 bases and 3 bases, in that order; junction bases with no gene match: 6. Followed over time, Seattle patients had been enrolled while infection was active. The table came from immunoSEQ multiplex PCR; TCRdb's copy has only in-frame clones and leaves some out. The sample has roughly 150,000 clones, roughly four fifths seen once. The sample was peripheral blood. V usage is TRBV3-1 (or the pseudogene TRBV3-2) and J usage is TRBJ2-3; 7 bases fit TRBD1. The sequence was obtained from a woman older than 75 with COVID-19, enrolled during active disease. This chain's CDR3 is CASSQGTVVTDTQYF. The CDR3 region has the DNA TGTGCCAGCAGCCAGGGGACAGTGGTAACAGATACGCAGTATTTT.